The 28 T cell receptor beta chains in this list originate from one sample, sequenced in a study of radiation and T cells in renal cell carcinoma. The method was immunoSEQ multiplex PCR; TCRdb's version includes in-frame clones alone and lacks a portion of them. The data contain about 24,000 clones, over 45% of them singletons. Sample treatment: treatment-naive control, cytoreductive nephrectomy. The specimen was tumor tissue, collected from a patient whose treatment was nephrectomy without radiotherapy. These receptors all stem from a man aged 40-50 years with renal cell carcinoma.

The chain employs TRBV27 and TRBJ2-5; 10 positions match TRBD2. This CDR3 has 13 amino acids. The germline V gene has CDR1 MNHEY and CDR2 SMNVEV (reference sequence). Trimming took 6 bases from V and 3 from J; bases not matched to a gene: 1. The CDR3 DNA reads as TGTGCCAGCAGCGGACTAGCGGAAGAGACCCAGTACTTC. Its protein is CASSGLAEETQYF.

The CDR3 DNA reads TGTGCCAGCAGCCCGAGCCCCGATCAGCCCCAGCATTTT. This gives the protein CASSPSPDQPQHF. This chain links TRBV5-4 with TRBJ1-5; D is unclear. The V end was cut by 4 bases, the J end by 5 bases, with 10 bases between. Germline CDR1 reads SGHNT; CDR2 reads YYREEE (reference sequence). This CDR3 comprises 13 residues.

CDR3 nucleotides: TGTGCCAGCAGTCCCAGCGGGAGAAATGAGCAGTTCTTC. Protein sequence: CASSPSGRNEQFF. The chain couples TRBV5-6 to TRBJ2-1; 8 bases are shared with TRBD2. Germline V gene lookup returns CDR1 SGHDT and CDR2 YYEEEE. The CDR3 contains 13 residues. The J segment lost 7 bases and the V segment lost 5 bases, leaving 5 bases of the junction unmatched.

This clone occurred a few times. DNA of the CDR3: TGTGCCAGCAGGCTACTAGCGGCAACGTACAATGAGCAGTTCTTC. This sequence encodes CASRLLAATYNEQFF. The J gene is TRBJ2-1, the V gene TRBV6-5; 8 bases align to TRBD2. Looked up from germline, CDR1 is MNHEY and CDR2 is SVGAGI. The V gene end was trimmed by 6 bases and the J gene end by 4 bases; junction bases not matched to a gene: 8. The CDR3 totals 15 residues.

This clone has only a few counts. Other DNA sequences of this sample code for an identical CDR3. V gene TRBV18 combines with J gene TRBJ2-5; tentatively, D is TRBD2 (5 bases). The CDR3 totals 13 residues. The germline CDR1 and CDR2 sequences are KGHSH and LQKENI. Trimming took off 3 bases at V and 4 bases at J, with 9 bases between the two ends. The CDR3 loop is CASSPRGGETQYF. CDR3 sequence (DNA): TGTGCCAGCTCACCCCGGGGTGGAGAGACCCAGTACTTC.

The rearrangement links TRBV6-1 to TRBJ1-2; 7 nucleotides agree with TRBD1. J lost 4 bases, V lost 7 bases, and 6 bases had no gene match. This CDR3 has 13 amino acids. Germline assignment: CDR1 MNHNS and CDR2 SASEGT. In nucleotides, the CDR3 is TGTGCCAGCAAGGGGGACAGAGTCTATGGCTACACCTTC. Its translation is CASKGDRVYGYTF.

The chain combines TRBV5-1 with TRBJ2-3; possible D gene TRBD1, 5 bases. Germline CDR1 SGHRS, CDR2 YFSETQ. Trimming took 4 bases from V and 2 from J, leaving 11 bases between them. The CDR3 has 14 amino acids. The CDR3 region is CASSPRQITDTQYF. DNA for the CDR3: TGCGCCAGCAGCCCTCGACAGATCACAGATACGCAGTATTTT.

This rearrangement joins TRBV5-1 to TRBJ1-2; 7 nucleotides match TRBD1. CDR1 is SGHRS and CDR2 is YFSETQ in the germline V gene. V shed 0 bases, J shed 14 bases, and the junction held 13 bases outside the gene matches. CDR3 size: 14 residues. The CDR3 DNA reads as TGCGCCAGCAGCTTGGGTGGACAGGAAGTTTCAGGAACCTTC. Residues: CASSLGGQEVSGTF. The variable domain in full, with the rest retrieved from reference TRBV5-1 and TRBJ1-2, is KAGVTQTPRYLIKTRGQQVTLSCSPISGHRSVSWYQQTPGQGLQFLFEYFSETQRNKGNFPGRFSGRQFSNSRSEMNVSTLELGDSALYLCASSLGGQEVSGTFGSGTRLTVV.

There are a few counts of this clone. The rearrangement joins TRBV14 to TRBJ2-5; weak D call: TRBD1 (5 bases). Looked up from germline, CDR1 is SGHDN and CDR2 is FVKESK. V lost 5 bases, J lost 3 bases, and 10 bases lay in between. The CDR3 length is 13 residues. The CDR3 DNA follows: TGTGCCAGCAGCAAGGGGTCAGAAGAGACCCAGTACTTC. Its translation: CASSKGSEETQYF.

This chain joins TRBV4-2 and TRBJ2-3; D is uncertain. Germline assignment: CDR1 LGHNA and CDR2 YNFKEQ. CDR3 length: 14 amino acids. Trimming pared 4 bases from V and 2 bases from J, leaving 10 bases between. DNA of the CDR3: TGTGCCAGCAGCCCCCGACGCGACACAGATACGCAGTATTTT. Protein product: CASSPRRDTDTQYF.

The rearrangement joins TRBV5-8 to TRBJ2-2; D might be TRBD2 (7 bases). This CDR3 is 15 amino acids long. V was clipped by 0 bases and J by 3 bases, with 9 bases between them. Germline assignment: CDR1 SGHTS and CDR2 YDEGEE. The CDR3 nucleotides are TGTGCCAGCAGCTTGGCGGGGGGCTACACCGGGGAGCTGTTTTTT. Residues: CASSLAGGYTGELFF.

The rearrangement joins TRBV9 to TRBJ2-1; possible D gene TRBD1, 6 bases. Germline CDR1 is SGDLS and CDR2 is YYNGEE. V lost 0 bases and J lost 8, with 6 bases in between. This CDR3 is built from 12 residues. The CDR3 sequence is CASSVDRDEQFF. Written as DNA, the CDR3 is TGTGCCAGCAGCGTAGACAGGGATGAGCAGTTCTTC.

The V and J genes are TRBV5-1 and TRBJ1-4; TRBD1 aligns across 10 bases. After removal of 0 bases from V and 6 bases from J, the junction contained 5 bases not matched to a gene. Germline-derived CDR1 and CDR2 are SGHRS and YFSETQ. The CDR3 covers 16 residues. DNA of the CDR3: TGCGCCAGCAGCTTGGCAGAGGGACAGGGGTATGAAAAACTGTTTTTT. Protein product: CASSLAEGQGYEKLFF. The full variable domain, its missing parts supplied by reference TRBV5-1 and TRBJ1-4, is KAGVTQTPRYLIKTRGQQVTLSCSPISGHRSVSWYQQTPGQGLQFLFEYFSETQRNKGNFPGRFSGRQFSNSRSEMNVSTLELGDSALYLCASSLAEGQGYEKLFFGSGTQLSVL.

This clone was seen only a few times. The chain links TRBV6-6 to TRBJ2-7; D not certain. Germline-derived CDR1 and CDR2 are MNHNY and SVGAGI (reference sequence). There are 13 residues in the CDR3. V was cut by 6 bases and J by 1 base, with 10 bases left in between. CDR3 residues: CASSHQGSYEQYV. Here the CDR3 DNA reads TGTGCCAGCAGCCATCAAGGGTCCTACGAGCAGTACGTC.

This clone showed up many times. The chain joins TRBV7-8 to TRBJ1-5; D perhaps matches TRBD1 (5 bases). The CDR3 consists of 13 residues. Deletions cut 10 bases from V and 3 bases from J, with 13 bases between. Germline V CDR1 and CDR2: SGHVS, FQNEAQ. This chain's CDR3 is CATGEIDNQPQHF. The DNA of the CDR3 is TGTGCCACGGGGGAGATAGACAATCAGCCCCAGCATTTT.

This chain uses TRBV28 with TRBJ2-2; 11 nucleotides line up with TRBD2. In germline, CDR1 is MDHEN, CDR2 SYDVKM. V gave up 4 bases and J gave up 9 bases; unmatched junction bases: 4. The CDR3 runs to 14 residues. CDR3 sequence reads: CASSYSGRARELFF. The CDR3 nucleotides are TGTGCCAGCAGTTATAGCGGGAGGGCCAGGGAGCTGTTTTTT.

This chain connects TRBV10-3 to TRBJ2-1, with 9 bases lining up with TRBD2. The germline gives CDR1 ENHRY, CDR2 SYGVKD. The CDR3 covers 15 residues. Unmatched junction bases numbered 10, after V lost 7 bases and J lost 6 bases. The CDR3 spells CAITESGGPSNEQFF. CDR3 DNA: TGTGCCATCACGGAGAGCGGGGGGCCTTCCAATGAGCAGTTCTTC.

The chain links TRBV11-2 to TRBJ1-1; D gene ambiguous. This CDR3 has 14 amino acids. Trimming stripped 7 bases from V and 0 bases from J, with 12 bases between. Germline CDR1 is SGHAT and CDR2 is FQNNGV. The CDR3 region has the DNA TGTGCCAGCATCCAGGACGGACTGAACACTGAAGCTTTCTTT. Residues: CASIQDGLNTEAFF.

The rearrangement links TRBV19 to TRBJ2-6, with D tentatively TRBD1 or TRBD2 (6 bases each). Germline V gene sequence: CDR1 LNHDA, CDR2 SQIVND (reference sequence). There are 16 residues in the CDR3. Trimming cost V 5 bases and J 2 bases, with 13 bases left between them. The CDR3 protein is CASSFGGRTGANVLTF. In nucleotides, the CDR3 is TGTGCCAGTAGTTTTGGGGGGCGGACTGGGGCCAACGTCCTGACTTTC.

The V call is TRBV28, the J call TRBJ2-7; the D gene is possibly TRBD2 (6 bases). This CDR3 is 17 amino acids long. The ends were cut back, 3 bases at V and 0 bases at J, with 18 bases in the middle. Germline V CDR1 and CDR2: MDHEN, SYDVKM. In DNA, the CDR3 is TGTGCCAGCAGTTTCTCCATTAGGGGAGGTAGCTCCTACGAGCAGTACGTC. Protein sequence: CASSFSIRGGSSYEQYV.

The CDR3 DNA follows: TGTGCCAGCAGCGTATCTCAGCTAGCGGGATACGAGCAGTACTTC. This sequence encodes CASSVSQLAGYEQYF. The V and J genes are TRBV9 and TRBJ2-7, with 9 bases aligning to TRBD2. CDR1 is SGDLS and CDR2 is YYNGEE in the germline V gene. V trimming: 1 base; J trimming: 4 bases; junction bases outside the gene matches: 6. There are 15 residues in the CDR3. The full variable domain, completed using reference TRBV9 and TRBJ2-7, is DSGVTQTPKHLITATGQRVTLRCSPRSGDLSVYWYQQSLDQGLQFLIQYYNGEERAKGNILERFSAQQFPDLHSELNLSSLELGDSALYFCASSVSQLAGYEQYFGPGTRLTVT.

This clone was detected a few times. The chain combines TRBV28 with TRBJ1-1; D uncertain. Germline CDR1 and CDR2: MDHEN and SYDVKM. The V end was cut by 5 bases, the J end by 5 bases, with 18 bases between. The CDR3 consists of 15 residues. The CDR3 region is CASSLTDMGITEAFF. The CDR3 nucleotides are TGTGCCAGCAGTCTAACCGACATGGGGATAACTGAAGCTTTCTTT.

On this clone itself: An end of the junction differs from the germline gene, which may be a read error. The chain joins TRBV29-1 to TRBJ1-2; possibly TRBD1 for D (5 bases). The CDR3 is 11 amino acids. From germline, CDR1 is SQVTM and CDR2 ANQGSEA. The CDR3 DNA sequence: TGCAGCGCTGAAGAGGGGTCTGGCTACACCTTC. Its protein is CSAEEGSGYTF.

The chain employs TRBV5-6 and TRBJ2-6; D gene unclear. Germline CDR1 SGHDT, CDR2 YYEEEE. Trimming left V 7 bases short and J 0 bases short, with 5 bases between. The CDR3 loop spans 13 amino acids. CDR3: CASENSGANVLTF. The CDR3 DNA follows: TGTGCCAGCGAGAACTCTGGGGCCAACGTCCTGACTTTC.

The chain recombines TRBV2 with TRBJ2-7; tentative D call: TRBD2 (6 bases). The CDR3 length is 14 residues. V was pared by 0 bases and J by 6 bases, with 12 bases between. Germline V CDR1 and CDR2: SNHLY, FYNNEI. CDR3 coding DNA: TGTGCCAGCAGTGAAGCGGAGGGAACGCGCGAGCAGTACGTC. Translated: CASSEAEGTREQYV.

The chain joins TRBV5-1 to TRBJ2-7; perhaps TRBD1 as D (6 bases). The CDR3 extends over 14 amino acids. Trimming left V 5 bases short and J 0 bases short, with 12 bases between. Germline V CDR1 and CDR2: SGHRS, YFSETQ. CDR3 protein: CASRSGTNSYEQYF. CDR3 sequence (DNA): TGCGCCAGCAGGTCCGGGACAAACTCCTACGAGCAGTACTTC.

The chain combines TRBV5-5 with TRBJ2-7; 8 nucleotides agree with TRBD1. The trim removed 2 bases at V and 3 bases at J, leaving 4 bases unmatched. Germline CDR1 SGHKS, CDR2 YYEKEE (reference sequence). The CDR3 runs to 14 residues. DNA for the CDR3: TGTGCCAGCAGCTTACCGGGGACAGGCTACGAGCAGTACTTC. This translates into CASSLPGTGYEQYF.

The chain recombines TRBV6-5 with TRBJ1-2; D possibly corresponds to TRBD1 (6 bases). Germline lookup yields CDR1 MNHEY and CDR2 SVGAGI. The CDR3 sequence is 14 residues long. V was shortened by 7 bases and J by 5 bases, with 17 bases between the two germline ends. The CDR3 nucleotides read TGTGCCAGCAAACGGACAGTCGATGGGTATGGCTACACCTTC. Its protein is CASKRTVDGYGYTF.